The 22 T cell receptor beta chains in this list originate from one sample, sequenced in a study of shared clonotypes between healthy human individuals. Libraries were prepared by immunoSEQ multiplex PCR; TCRdb keeps only in-frame clonotypes and omits some of them. The sample consists of more than 2,000,000 clones, 85% to 95% of them appearing once. Sequenced input: naive CD4+ T cells from PBMCs. Subset of the sample: CD45RA+ positively selected. All receptors come from a man between 18 and 35 years old in good health. Some clones in this sample may be carry-over from other donors' samples.

This sequence joins TRBV5-1 and TRBJ2-1, with unresolved D. V was trimmed by 0 bases and J by 5 bases, leaving 12 bases between them. In germline, CDR1 is SGHRS, CDR2 YFSETQ. This CDR3 has 15 amino acids. As DNA, the CDR3 is TGCGCCAGCAGCTTGGGTGGAACAGCCCACAATGAGCAGTTCTTC. Translation gives CASSLGGTAHNEQFF.

The CDR3 nucleotides read TGTGCCAGCAGCGCACCCGGGACCTCTGCCTGGGGCACTGAAGCTTTCTTT. It is translated as CASSAPGTSAWGTEAFF. This chain joins TRBV7-9 and TRBJ1-1, with D possibly matching TRBD1 (5 bases). The length of the CDR3 is 17 residues. The ends were cut back, 5 bases at V and 4 bases at J, with 23 bases in the middle. Germline V CDR1 and CDR2: SEHNR, FQNEAQ (reference sequence).

The CDR3 here is CASSVTAYEQYF. In DNA form, the CDR3 reads TGTGCCAGCAGTGTGACGGCTTACGAGCAGTACTTC. This chain links TRBV25-1 with TRBJ2-7, with D unclear. Germline V gives CDR1 MGHDK, CDR2 SYGVNS. The CDR3 runs 12 residues. The V gene lost 4 bases and the J gene lost 4 bases, with 8 bases spanning the gap.

About this clone itself: A read error is possible here, since a much larger clone lies one base away. Other DNA sequences in the sample encode the same CDR3. The J gene is TRBJ2-7, the V gene TRBV28, with D uncertain. Trimming removed 2 bases at V and 4 bases at J, with 3 bases between. Germline CDR1 reads MDHEN; CDR2 reads SYDVKM. This CDR3 comprises 11 residues. The chain's CDR3 is CASSLTYEQYF. For the CDR3, the DNA is TGTGCCAGCAGTTTAACGTACGAGCAGTACTTC.

A single count supports this clone. This chain connects TRBV11-2 to TRBJ1-5, with TRBD1 matching 9 bases. Per germline, CDR1 SGHAT and CDR2 FQNNGV. V lost 3 bases to trimming and J lost 7 bases; unmatched junction nucleotides: 4. This CDR3 region has 14 residues. CDR3 loop: CASSLGQGIQPQHF. Written as DNA, the CDR3 is TGTGCCAGCAGCTTGGGACAGGGAATACAGCCCCAGCATTTT.

The rearrangement links TRBV2 to TRBJ2-5; D perhaps matches TRBD1 (6 bases). Germline CDR1 is SNHLY and CDR2 is FYNNEI. The length of the CDR3 is 12 residues. With 8 bases removed from V and 1 base from J, the gap between germline ends came to 8 bases. CDR3 amino acids: CASGQLQETQYF. Here the CDR3 DNA reads TGTGCCAGCGGACAGCTCCAAGAGACCCAGTACTTC.

This chain connects TRBV4-1 to TRBJ2-7, with 7 bases lining up with TRBD2. Germline loops: CDR1 MGHRA, CDR2 YSYEKL. This CDR3 has 15 residues. Trimming took 0 bases from V and 2 from J; bases not matched to a gene: 4. The CDR3 protein is CASSQDGRGTYEQYF. The CDR3, as DNA: TGCGCCAGCAGCCAAGATGGGCGGGGGACCTACGAGCAGTACTTC.

This chain links TRBV7-9 with TRBJ1-2; 12 bases agree with TRBD1. With 5 bases clipped from V and 5 bases from J, the junction kept 6 bases outside the gene matches. The CDR3 is 15 amino acids. Per the germline V gene, CDR1 is SEHNR and CDR2 is FQNEAQ (reference sequence). The CDR3 here is CASSRDRGQNYGYTF. The DNA of the CDR3 is TGTGCCAGCAGCCGGGACAGGGGGCAAAATTATGGCTACACCTTC.

Only one count was recorded for this clone. The chain combines TRBV7-9 with TRBJ2-5; 8 bases agree with TRBD1. V shed 5 bases and J 2 bases; nucleotides not matched to a gene: 4. The CDR3 extends over 14 amino acids. From germline, CDR1 is SEHNR and CDR2 FQNEAQ (reference sequence). The CDR3 DNA is TGTGCCAGCAGCAAAGGACAGGGTCAAGAGACCCAGTACTTC. It is translated as CASSKGQGQETQYF. Looking up the rest from reference TRBV7-9 and TRBJ2-5 gives the full variable domain: DTGVSQNPRHKITKRGQNVTFRCDPISEHNRLYWYRQTLGQGPEFLTYFQNEAQLEKSRLLSDRFSAERPKGSFSTLEIQRTEQGDSAMYLCASSKGQGQETQYFGPGTRLLVL.

The CDR3 nucleotides are TGTGCCAGCAGTGTCACCTATGGCTACACCTTC. Its protein is CASSVTYGYTF. This chain joins TRBV28 and TRBJ1-2; D is uncertain. Germline assignment: CDR1 MDHEN and CDR2 SYDVKM. Trimming pared 5 bases from V and 4 bases from J, leaving 5 bases between. The CDR3 sequence is 11 residues long.

The chain carries TRBV7-8 and TRBJ2-1, with D uncertain. This CDR3 has 14 residues. Between the trimmed V and J ends, which lost 4 bases and 10 bases, there was a span of 17 bases. Per the germline V gene, CDR1 is SGHVS and CDR2 is FQNEAQ. The DNA of the CDR3 is TGTGCCAGCAGCTCCCGAAATCAAGGACGGGAGCAGTTCTTC. It translates to CASSSRNQGREQFF.

This chain connects TRBV6-4 to TRBJ2-3, with 7 nucleotides matching TRBD2. Per the germline V gene, CDR1 is MRHNA and CDR2 is SNTAGT. The length of the CDR3 is 15 residues. V lost 5 bases, J lost 0 bases, and 5 bases stayed unmatched. CDR3 bases: TGTGCCAGCAGTCGACTAGCTGCTAGCACAGATACGCAGTATTTT. This codes for CASSRLAASTDTQYF.

The chain has TRBV2 and TRBJ2-3; 9 bases fit TRBD1. Losses at the gene ends were 5 bases for V and 0 bases for J; bases not matched to a gene: 3. The CDR3 totals 15 residues. Per the germline V gene, CDR1 is SNHLY and CDR2 is FYNNEI. The CDR3: CASSTDRGSTDTQYF. The CDR3 DNA sequence: TGTGCCAGCAGTACGGACAGGGGCAGCACAGATACGCAGTATTTT.

The J gene is TRBJ1-1, the V gene TRBV7-6; 7 bases are a match to TRBD1. Germline V CDR1 and CDR2: SGHVS, FNYEAQ. J lost 0 bases, V lost 5 bases, and 6 bases had no gene match. CDR3 size: 15 residues. In DNA form, the CDR3 reads TGTGCCAGCAGCCTAGGGGGCAGACTGAACACTGAAGCTTTCTTT. As protein: CASSLGGRLNTEAFF.

The chain is built from TRBV5-1 and TRBJ2-3, with D unresolved. V was clipped by 2 bases and J by 0 bases, with 10 bases between them. The germline CDR1 and CDR2 sequences are SGHRS and YFSETQ. The CDR3 is 15 residues long. The CDR3 reads CASSFLATSTDTQYF. CDR3 nucleotide sequence: TGCGCCAGCAGCTTTCTCGCGACTAGCACAGATACGCAGTATTTT.

V is TRBV7-9 and J is TRBJ1-4, with 9 nucleotides matching TRBD1. The germline gives CDR1 SEHNR, CDR2 FQNEAQ (reference sequence). The CDR3 has 15 residues. The V segment lost 1 base and the J segment 8 bases; nucleotides outside the gene matches: 5. CDR3 protein: CASSLGGTGNEKLFF. In DNA form, the CDR3 reads TGTGCCAGCAGCTTAGGGGGGACAGGGAACGAAAAACTGTTTTTT.

Written as DNA, the CDR3 is TGTGCCAGTAGTTCCTTGACACGGTTTTTT. This gives the protein CASSSLTRFF. The chain joins TRBV19 to TRBJ2-2; D not resolved. Germline CDR1 LNHDA, CDR2 SQIVND (reference sequence). V shed 5 bases and J shed 16 bases, with 11 bases lying between them. This CDR3 spans 10 amino acids.

This clone occurred once. The chain has TRBV12-5 and TRBJ1-5; possibly TRBD1 for D (6 bases). CDR1 is LGHNT and CDR2 is FRNRAP in the germline V gene. V shed 6 bases and J shed 6 bases, with 12 bases lying between them. There are 13 residues in the CDR3. CDR3 in amino acids: CASGSGVFQPQHF. CDR3 coding DNA: TGTGCTAGTGGCTCAGGGGTTTTTCAGCCCCAGCATTTT.

The chain uses TRBV11-3 and TRBJ2-7, with TRBD2 identical over 12 bases. This CDR3 has 15 residues. Germline CDR1 and CDR2: SGHNT and YENEEA. After removal of 1 base from V and 7 bases from J, the junction contained 5 bases not matched to a gene. CDR3 protein: CASSLGGLAGQEQYF. The CDR3 nucleotides read TGTGCCAGCAGCTTAGGGGGACTAGCGGGCCAGGAGCAGTACTTC. Filled out from reference TRBV11-3 and TRBJ2-7, the complete variable domain reads EAGVVQSPRYKIIEKKQPVAFWCNPISGHNTLYWYLQNLGQGPELLIRYENEEAVDDSQLPKDRFSAERLKGVDSTLKIQPAELGDSAVYLCASSLGGLAGQEQYFGPGTRLTVT.

The chain employs TRBV18 and TRBJ1-1; perhaps TRBD1 as D (6 bases). CDR3 size: 13 residues. Looked up from germline, CDR1 is KGHSH and CDR2 is LQKENI. V was cut by 3 bases and J by 7 bases, with 12 bases left in between. The CDR3 is CASSPPGQSEAFF. DNA for the CDR3: TGTGCCAGCTCACCCCCAGGACAGAGTGAAGCTTTCTTT.

The CDR3 sequence is CASSFFPATNEKLFF. The CDR3 DNA sequence: TGCGCCAGCAGCTTCTTTCCCGCAACTAATGAAAAACTGTTTTTT. This chain joins TRBV5-1 and TRBJ1-4; D not resolved. CDR1 SGHRS and CDR2 YFSETQ come from the germline V gene. Trimming removed 2 bases at V and 0 bases at J, with 8 bases between. The length of the CDR3 is 15 residues. Based on the CDR3 plus reference TRBV5-1 and TRBJ1-4, the full variable domain is KAGVTQTPRYLIKTRGQQVTLSCSPISGHRSVSWYQQTPGQGLQFLFEYFSETQRNKGNFPGRFSGRQFSNSRSEMNVSTLELGDSALYLCASSFFPATNEKLFFGSGTQLSVL.

V and J are TRBV7-9 and TRBJ1-1, with D unresolved. V lost 1 base and J lost 10, with 13 bases in between. Germline assignment: CDR1 SEHNR and CDR2 FQNEAQ (reference sequence). The CDR3 has 13 amino acids. Here the CDR3 reads CASSLGESGRAFF. CDR3 bases: TGTGCCAGCAGCTTAGGAGAAAGTGGTCGAGCTTTCTTT.